This T cell receptor beta chain was observed in a study of cytomegalovirus exposure and HLA in healthy donors. The PCR was carried out with 60 Vbeta primers and 13 Jbeta primers. Repertoires were generated with immunoSEQ multiplex PCR, while TCRdb's copy carries only in-frame clones and drops some. This table holds about 150,000 clones, 78% found once. Notes on the study in general: Later on, an analysis tied 18,000 or so TCR beta sequences to HLA alleles at 0.05 false discovery rate.

Turning to this clone: No antigen is known for it.

The receptor's source is a woman between 50 and 59 years old in good health and CMV-seropositive. The sequencing input was PBMCs.

This chain's CDR3 is CASSGGTDNQPQHF. The DNA of the CDR3 is TGCGCCAGCAGCGGTGGGACAGATAATCAGCCCCAGCATTTT. The V gene is TRBV10-1, the J gene TRBJ1-5, with TRBD1 matching 7 bases. Germline CDR1 and CDR2: WNHNN and SYGVQD (reference sequence). V was pared by 6 bases and J by 4 bases, with 6 bases of the junction left unmatched. This CDR3 comprises 14 residues.